This TCR beta chain is drawn from a study of T cell repertoires in cytomegalovirus infection. Overall study context: Use of recently identified HLA-C-restricted and well-studied HLA-B-restricted CMV epitopes was part of the study. The public TCR beta signatures pointed to both CMV infection and matching HLA type.

This clonotype was picked up a small number of times. Its antigen is unidentified. MiXCR, run by TCRdb on the reads, gives a single entry per CDR3 protein. The sample holds about 830,000 distinct CDR3 sequences, about 30% seen once. Trimming took 3 bases from V and 2 from J, leaving 8 bases between them. This CDR3 has 14 residues. The receptor was isolated from a human donor in good health (CMV status not recorded). Some clones in this sample may be carry-over from other donors' samples. This specimen consisted of cultured CD8+ T cells from PBMCs, obtained from culture after CMV antigen stimulation. The chain joins TRBV12-3 or TRBV12-4 to TRBJ1-3; no reliable D call. The CDR3 spells CASSFRGPGNTIYF. The CDR3 DNA follows: TGTGCCAGCAGTTTTCGGGGTCCTGGAAACACCATATATTTT.